This passage covers 25 T cell receptor beta chains from one sample sequenced in a study of blood T cells in healthy people across ages. Together with a sample-barcoded 5' primer, a J-beta primer mix was included in a second PCR lasting about 7 to 12 cycles. TCRdb used MiXCR to reprocess the 5' RACE reads, holding one entry per CDR3 protein. The table records hundreds of thousands of distinct CDR3 sequences, around 45% of them present only once. Sequencing input: blood. These receptor sequences come from a woman aged 60-75 years in good health.

This clonotype was observed many times. The chain combines TRBV29-1 with TRBJ2-7, with TRBD1 matching over 7 bases. The CDR3 has 13 amino acids. Germline values: CDR1 SQVTM, CDR2 ANQGSEA. The V segment lost 7 bases and the J segment 4 bases; nucleotides outside the gene matches: 10. CDR3 amino acids: CSAKNRGEYEQYF. Here the CDR3 DNA reads TGCAGCGCCAAAAACAGGGGAGAATACGAGCAGTACTTC.

The sample holds a few counts of this clonotype. The gene calls are TRBV18 and TRBJ2-5, with TRBD1 identical over 8 bases. V trimming: 2 bases; J trimming: 11 bases; junction bases outside the gene matches: 13. This CDR3 comprises 15 residues. Germline V gene sequence: CDR1 KGHSH, CDR2 LQKENI. In DNA form, the CDR3 reads TGTGCCAGCTCACCAGGAGGACAGGGACAGGCTGAGCAGTACTTC. Translation: CASSPGGQGQAEQYF.

V usage is TRBV5-1 and J usage is TRBJ2-2; D is unclear. There are 14 residues in the CDR3. Between the trimmed V and J ends, which lost 0 bases and 4 bases, there was a span of 7 bases. Germline V gives CDR1 SGHRS, CDR2 YFSETQ. The CDR3 region has the DNA TGCGCCAGCAGCTTGGTAGACTTCACCGGGGAGCTGTTTTTT. This codes for CASSLVDFTGELFF.

This clonotype has a single count. The rearrangement joins TRBV30 to TRBJ2-1, with 9 bases that match TRBD1. After removal of 8 bases from V and 8 bases from J, the junction contained 7 bases not matched to a gene. Germline values: CDR1 GTSNPN, CDR2 SVGIG (reference sequence). The CDR3 consists of 12 residues. In DNA, the CDR3 is TGTGCCCGAGAGGGACAGGGCCATGAGCAGTTCTTC. Encoded protein: CAREGQGHEQFF.

In regard to this clonotype: Germline is not matched at one junction end, which may reflect a read error. The CDR3 is CAGSPSRTSGRRGEQYF. CDR3 in DNA: TGTGCCGGCAGTCCTTCCCGGACTAGCGGGAGAAGAGGCGAGCAGTACTTC. This chain connects TRBV11-1 to TRBJ2-7; 13 bases match TRBD2. This CDR3 contains 17 residues. Germline values: CDR1 SGHAT, CDR2 FQDESV (reference sequence).

V and J are TRBV7-9 and TRBJ2-5; either TRBD1 or TRBD2 may fit D (5 bases each). This CDR3 contains 12 residues. Germline V lookup: CDR1 SEHNR, CDR2 FQNEAQ (reference sequence). In DNA form, the CDR3 reads TGTTCTTCGGGGCTCGGGTTAGAGACCCAGTACTTC. Encoded protein: CSSGLGLETQYF. The variable domain in full, with the rest retrieved from reference TRBV7-9 and TRBJ2-5, is DTGVSQNPRHKITKRGQNVTFRCDPISEHNRLYWYRQTLGQGPEFLTYFQNEAQLEKSRLLSDRFSAERPKGSFSTLEIQRTEQGDSAMYLCSSGLGLETQYFGPGTRLLVL.

This chain joins TRBV27 and TRBJ2-1; 7 nucleotides match TRBD2. CDR1 is MNHEY and CDR2 is SMNVEV in the germline V gene (reference sequence). The CDR3 has 15 amino acids. The trim removed 8 bases at V and 5 bases at J, leaving 12 bases unmatched. The CDR3 coding sequence is TGTGCCAGCTGGACCCCGGGAGGAGGTGACAATGAGCAGTTCTTC. Translated: CASWTPGGGDNEQFF.

V usage is TRBV6-5 and J usage is TRBJ2-5, with 9 positions matching TRBD1. The DNA end is more similar to TRBJ2-7, so the J call may be wrong. Germline CDR1 reads MNHEY; CDR2 reads SVGAGI. The CDR3 totals 16 residues. This chain's CDR3 is CASSYSGTGREFEQYF. In nucleotides, the CDR3 is TGTGCCAGCAGTTACTCGGGGACAGGGCGTGAGTTCGAGCAGTACTTC.

The chain links TRBV4-1 to TRBJ2-7; tentatively, D is TRBD1 (5 bases). CDR3 size: 17 residues. Germline V gives CDR1 MGHRA, CDR2 YSYEKL. Trimming shortened V by 4 bases and J by 1 base, and 20 bases separated the two germline ends. The CDR3 is CASSPQAQQVPSYEQYF. The CDR3 bases are TGCGCCAGCAGCCCTCAAGCCCAACAGGTCCCTTCCTACGAGCAGTACTTC.

The chain employs TRBV20-1 and TRBJ1-1; D is undetermined. Germline CDR1 DFQATT, CDR2 SNEGSKA (reference sequence). CDR3 length: 15 residues. Trimming pared 2 bases from V and 6 bases from J, leaving 19 bases between. In DNA form, the CDR3 reads TGCAGTGCTAGACCTCACAGCATTTCTGGGGCTGAAGCTTTCTTT. Protein product: CSARPHSISGAEAFF.

CDR3 amino acids: CSARESGRANEQYF. CDR3 coding DNA: TGCAGTGCTAGAGAAAGCGGGAGGGCCAATGAGCAGTACTTC. The rearrangement uses TRBV20-1 and TRBJ2-7; 10 bases align to TRBD2. Germline assignment: CDR1 DFQATT and CDR2 SNEGSKA (reference sequence). CDR3 length: 14 residues. The trim removed 0 bases at V and 7 bases at J, leaving 6 bases unmatched.

The V call is TRBV9, the J call TRBJ2-1, with 7 bases that match TRBD2. This CDR3 comprises 15 residues. Unmatched junction bases numbered 9, after V lost 0 bases and J lost 9 bases. Germline values: CDR1 SGDLS, CDR2 YYNGEE. The CDR3 coding sequence is TGTGCCAGCAGCGTAGGAGGGAGGGACTCGGGTGAGCAGTTCTTC. Encoded protein: CASSVGGRDSGEQFF.

This clonotype was counted a few times. This chain uses TRBV20-1 with TRBJ2-5; D call uncertain. The CDR3 has 13 amino acids. Germline V CDR1 and CDR2: DFQATT, SNEGSKA (reference sequence). V was pared by 3 bases and J by 4 bases, with 12 bases between. The chain's CDR3 is CSARSIGPETQYF. In nucleotides, the CDR3 is TGCAGTGCTAGGAGCATAGGGCCAGAGACCCAGTACTTC.

This clonotype turned up a few times. The J gene is TRBJ2-7, the V gene TRBV9; 10 positions match TRBD2. The CDR3 has 15 residues. V was clipped by 4 bases and J by 3 bases; unmatched bases: 7. CDR1 and CDR2 from the germline V gene are SGDLS and YYNGEE. Here the CDR3 reads CASSPGTSVVYEQYF. The CDR3 DNA sequence: TGTGCCAGCAGCCCCGGGACTAGCGTCGTCTACGAGCAGTACTTC.

This clonotype was counted only a few times. This chain connects TRBV20-1 to TRBJ2-1; D gene ambiguous. Germline V gene lookup returns CDR1 DFQATT and CDR2 SNEGSKA (reference sequence). Trimming took 6 bases from V and 0 from J, leaving 12 bases between them. The CDR3 has 14 amino acids. The chain's CDR3 is CSAPRLASYNEQFF. The CDR3 DNA is TGCAGTGCCCCCCGACTGGCCTCCTACAATGAGCAGTTCTTC.

This clonotype was seen only once. This sequence joins TRBV7-2 and TRBJ2-5, with TRBD1 matching over 7 bases. Germline CDR1 and CDR2: SGHTA and FQGNSA. This CDR3 contains 15 residues. V shed 5 bases and J 5 bases; nucleotides not matched to a gene: 11. CDR3 DNA: TGTGCCAGCAGCCTAGGACAGGCCCTAGGGGAGACCCAGTACTTC. It is translated as CASSLGQALGETQYF.

As concerns this clonotype: An end of the junction does not agree with germline; a read error may underlie this. In nucleotides, the CDR3 is TGTGCCAGCAGCCCCAGAGGCTATGGCGACACCTTC. Its protein is CASSPRGYGDTF. The rearrangement joins TRBV28 to TRBJ1-2, with D unclear. Germline V CDR1 and CDR2: MDHEN, SYDVKM. This CDR3 has 12 residues.

This sequence joins TRBV2 and TRBJ2-5; 8 positions match TRBD2. The J call may be faulty, since TRBJ2-7 better matches the DNA end. The germline V gene encodes CDR1 SNHLY and CDR2 FYNNEI. CDR3 length equals 12 residues. CDR3 sequence reads: CADWVAGYEQYF. The CDR3 nucleotides are TGTGCGGACTGGGTAGCGGGGTACGAGCAGTACTTC.

The DNA of the CDR3 is TGCAGCGTTGCCACGGGACAGGGAGTCAATCAGCCCCAGCATTTT. Amino acids: CSVATGQGVNQPQHF. The V call is TRBV29-1, the J call TRBJ1-5, with 9 bases lining up with TRBD1. CDR3 length: 15 amino acids. Trimming took 4 bases from V and 3 from J; bases not matched to a gene: 7. Germline V gene sequence: CDR1 SQVTM, CDR2 ANQGSEA.

Regarding this clonotype: Just one base apart from a much larger clone, this may be a read error. V is TRBV11-1 and J is TRBJ2-3, with TRBD2 matching over 8 bases. V trimming: 5 bases; J trimming: 1 base; junction bases outside the gene matches: 8. The CDR3 runs 16 residues. CDR1 is SGHAT, CDR2 FQDESV, per germline (reference sequence). The CDR3 nucleotides are TGTGCCAGCAGCCTACGAACTAGCGGAGGCACAGATACGCAGTATTTT. This codes for CASSLRTSGGTDTQYF.

The chain combines TRBV20-1 with TRBJ2-6; D perhaps matches TRBD1 (7 bases). Trimming stripped 1 base from V and 0 bases from J, with 16 bases between. The CDR3 has 18 residues. The germline gives CDR1 DFQATT, CDR2 SNEGSKA (reference sequence). The CDR3 loop reads CSARGTRGALSGANVLTF. In DNA, the CDR3 is TGCAGTGCTAGAGGTACCAGGGGGGCCCTCTCTGGGGCCAACGTCCTGACTTTC.

The rearrangement uses TRBV7-3 and TRBJ2-3, with TRBD1 as a possible D gene (5 bases). CDR1 SGHTA and CDR2 FQGTGA come from the germline V gene. The length of the CDR3 is 14 residues. V shed 5 bases and J shed 2 bases, with 11 bases lying between them. The CDR3 nucleotides are TGTGCCAGCAGCCCAGGACACAACACAGATACGCAGTATTTT. Protein: CASSPGHNTDTQYF.

The rearrangement joins TRBV6-5 to TRBJ1-5; maybe TRBD1 (5 bases). Trimming shortened V by 6 bases and J by 0 bases, and 9 bases separated the two germline ends. Germline CDR1 reads MNHEY; CDR2 reads SVGAGI. There are 14 residues in the CDR3. CDR3 sequence reads: CASRSGNSNQPQHF. The CDR3 DNA is TGTGCCAGCAGGTCAGGGAATAGCAATCAGCCCCAGCATTTT.

The chain recombines TRBV24-1 with TRBJ2-5; 7 nucleotides line up with TRBD2. The CDR3 has 12 residues. Unmatched junction bases numbered 5, after V lost 1 base and J lost 13 bases. The V gene's germline CDR1 is KGHDR and CDR2 SFDVKD. The chain's CDR3 is CATSDFGLVRYF. In DNA form, the CDR3 reads TGTGCCACCAGTGATTTTGGACTAGTTCGGTACTTC.

This clonotype was found a few times. The chain carries TRBV7-2 and TRBJ2-3; no clear D gene. This CDR3 spans 15 amino acids. CDR1 SGHTA and CDR2 FQGNSA come from the germline V gene. The germline V and J ends were trimmed by 2 bases and 2 bases, with 11 bases remaining between them. CDR3 coding DNA: TGTGCCAGCAGCTTATTTGGCAGGTTCACAGATACGCAGTATTTT. Translated, it gives CASSLFGRFTDTQYF.